The entry that follows covers one TCR beta chain sequence. Its antigen is as yet unknown. The read finishes 3 residues shy of the CDR3 end, and the germline J gene is used to complete it. TCRdb's table, derived via immunoSEQ multiplex PCR, lists solely in-frame clones and lacks some. Here the sample table reports tens of thousands of clones. This CDR3 has 14 amino acids. The ends lost 1 base at V and 0 bases at J; junction bases unmatched: 2. The V gene's germline CDR1 is DFQATT and CDR2 SNEGSKA (reference sequence). These data come from a study of Tregs in tolerant kidney transplant recipients. Study-wide results and caveats: In tolerant patients, donor-specific Tregs outgrew total Tregs, suggesting antigen-driven expansion.

Related graft donors supplied nonmyeloablative bone marrow transplants, and mixed chimerism was transient. The sequencing used CD4+ T cells from blood (PBMCs), collected 24 months after the transplant. The clonotype originates from a human patient who received a combined kidney and bone marrow transplant. Some T cells may be supplied by the graft donor. This chain uses TRBV20-1 with TRBJ2-7; 8 bases fit TRBD1. CDR3 in amino acids: CSARGDRGSYEQYF. Partial CDR3 DNA: TGCAGTGCTAGAGGTGACAGGGGCTCCTACGAG.